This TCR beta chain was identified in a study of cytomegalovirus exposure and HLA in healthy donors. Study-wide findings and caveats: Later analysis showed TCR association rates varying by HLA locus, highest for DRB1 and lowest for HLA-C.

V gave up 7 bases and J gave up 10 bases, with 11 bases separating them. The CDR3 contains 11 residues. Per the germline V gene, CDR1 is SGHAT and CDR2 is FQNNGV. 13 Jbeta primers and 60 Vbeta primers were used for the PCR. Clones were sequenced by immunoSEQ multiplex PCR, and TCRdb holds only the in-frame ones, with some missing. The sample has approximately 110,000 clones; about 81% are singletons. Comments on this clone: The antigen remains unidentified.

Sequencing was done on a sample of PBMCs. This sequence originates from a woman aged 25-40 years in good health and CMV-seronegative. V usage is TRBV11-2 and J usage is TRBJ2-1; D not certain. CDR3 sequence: CASTRDTEQFF. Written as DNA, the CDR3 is TGTGCCAGCACCCGAGACACGGAGCAGTTCTTC.